This T cell receptor (beta chain) was sequenced during a study of T cell responses to AZD1222 COVID-19 vaccine. Study results and limitations: Vaccine-associated CD4 TCRs spanned spike, dominant at 160-218 and 743-854.

Produced via immunoSEQ multiplex PCR; TCRdb's table is partial and in-frame only. Of tens of thousands of clones listed, about 92% are singletons. With respect to this clone: Its antigen is unidentified.

CDR1 LGHNA and CDR2 YNFKEQ come from the germline V gene. This CDR3 comprises 15 residues. The germline V and J ends were trimmed by 4 bases and 3 bases, with 14 bases remaining between them. The receptor's source is an adult in good health. Sequenced material: peripheral blood, taken on day 0 of AZD1222 vaccination. J is TRBJ2-3 and V is TRBV4-2; weak D call: TRBD2 (6 bases). The CDR3 nucleotides read TGTGCCAGCAGCCTCTCCCGGAGGGTTACAGATACGCAGTATTTT. It is translated as CASSLSRRVTDTQYF.